The 32 T cell receptor beta chains below were found in one sample sequenced in a study of blood T cells in healthy people across ages. A J-beta primer mix and a sample-barcoded 5' primer were used in a second PCR of roughly 6 to 12 cycles. TCRdb used MiXCR to reprocess the 5' RACE reads, holding one entry per CDR3 protein. The sample carries about 640,000 distinct CDR3 sequences, roughly three fifths recorded once. What was sequenced was blood. The receptor source for this set is a man in his 60s in good health.

The rearrangement uses TRBV20-1 and TRBJ1-2, with 10 positions matching TRBD1. The CDR3 sequence is 12 residues long. Germline-derived CDR1 and CDR2 are DFQATT and SNEGSKA (reference sequence). V shed 7 bases, J shed 6 bases, and the junction held 5 bases outside the gene matches. This CDR3 reads CSVRGTGDGYTF. Written as DNA, the CDR3 is TGCAGTGTCAGGGGGACAGGGGATGGCTACACCTTC.

J is TRBJ2-1 and V is TRBV3-1; 8 nucleotides agree with TRBD2. This CDR3 has 16 amino acids. V trimming: 2 bases; J trimming: 13 bases; junction bases outside the gene matches: 16. Germline V gives CDR1 LGHDT, CDR2 YNNKEL (reference sequence). CDR3 in amino acids: CASSQSRGLGSEAQFF. CDR3 DNA sequence: TGTGCCAGCAGCCAATCCCGGGGACTAGGCTCGGAGGCCCAGTTCTTC.

This clonotype was counted a few times. The chain has TRBV12-3 or TRBV12-4 and TRBJ1-2, with D possibly TRBD1 on 5 matching bases. The CDR3 length is 13 residues. V shed 3 bases and J shed 3 bases, with 8 bases lying between them. Here the CDR3 reads CASSFGTDYGYTF. Here the CDR3 DNA reads TGTGCCAGCAGTTTTGGGACGGACTATGGCTACACCTTC.

CDR3 region: CASNWDPGAGQPQHF. The CDR3 DNA reads TGTGCCAGCAATTGGGACCCAGGGGCGGGACAGCCCCAGCATTTT. The V call is TRBV6-6, the J call TRBJ1-5, with a weak D call TRBD1 (6 bases). Trimming removed 7 bases from V and 7 bases from J, with 20 bases in between. CDR1 is MNHNY and CDR2 is SVGAGI in the germline V gene (reference sequence). This CDR3 has 15 residues.

This clonotype was seen only a few times. This sequence joins TRBV5-1 and TRBJ1-2, with 8 bases identical to TRBD1. CDR1 SGHRS and CDR2 YFSETQ come from the germline V gene. V lost 4 bases to trimming and J lost 7 bases; unmatched junction nucleotides: 6. The CDR3 has 13 residues. CDR3: CASSPGQGGGYTF. The CDR3 coding sequence is TGCGCCAGCAGCCCCGGACAGGGCGGTGGCTACACCTTC. Combining the CDR3 with reference TRBV5-1 and TRBJ1-2 gives the whole variable domain KAGVTQTPRYLIKTRGQQVTLSCSPISGHRSVSWYQQTPGQGLQFLFEYFSETQRNKGNFPGRFSGRQFSNSRSEMNVSTLELGDSALYLCASSPGQGGGYTFGSGTRLTVV.

The chain is built from TRBV27 and TRBJ2-7, with D hard to call. The CDR3 runs to 13 residues. V was clipped by 2 bases and J by 3 bases, with 8 bases between them. In germline, CDR1 is MNHEY, CDR2 SMNVEV (reference sequence). Here the CDR3 reads CASSLSPDYEQYF. The CDR3 DNA sequence: TGTGCCAGCAGTTTAAGCCCGGACTACGAGCAGTACTTC.

The CDR3 nucleotides read TGTGCCACCAGCAGAGCCCCCCCACTAGCGGGGGGGAACAATGAGCAGTTCTTC. Protein: CATSRAPPLAGGNNEQFF. The rearrangement links TRBV15 to TRBJ2-1, with 13 bases lining up with TRBD2. The CDR3 is 18 residues long. V lost 1 base and J lost 5; bases outside the gene matches: 8. Germline assignment: CDR1 LNHNV and CDR2 YYDKDF (reference sequence).

The count of this clonotype is one. The V and J genes are TRBV6-5 and TRBJ1-6; 9 positions match TRBD1. There are 15 residues in the CDR3. Germline CDR1 is MNHEY and CDR2 is SVGAGI. After removal of 2 bases from V and 8 bases from J, the junction contained 4 bases not matched to a gene. CDR3 in amino acids: CASSYGTGMDSPLHF. Here the CDR3 DNA reads TGTGCCAGCAGTTACGGGACAGGGATGGATTCACCCCTCCACTTT.

V and J are TRBV21-1 and TRBJ1-2; the D call TRBD1 from the table was never checked on the DNA. TRBV21-1 is labeled a pseudogene. The CDR3 length is 17 residues. CDR3 bases: TGTGCCAGCAGCCTAACCCGGTCGGGCAGAACTAACTATGGCTACACCTTC. Residues: CASSLTRSGRTNYGYTF.

This clonotype was recorded once. One end of the junction does not line up with germline, which may come from a read error. The chain employs TRBV5-1 and TRBJ2-5, with 11 positions matching TRBD2. The J call may be faulty, since TRBJ2-7 better matches the DNA end. The CDR3 is 13 residues long. Germline CDR1 is SGHRS and CDR2 is YFSETQ. For the CDR3, the DNA is TGCACCAGTCGCGGGACTAGCGGCTACGAGCAGTACTTC. Residues: CTSRGTSGYEQYF.

The V gene is TRBV5-4, the J gene TRBJ2-1; 7 bases map to TRBD1. This CDR3 comprises 12 residues. The V gene's germline CDR1 is SGHNT and CDR2 YYREEE (reference sequence). Losses at the gene ends were 4 bases for V and 8 bases for J; bases not matched to a gene: 3. CDR3 loop: CASSPQGDEQFF. The CDR3 nucleotides read TGTGCCAGCAGCCCCCAGGGGGATGAGCAGTTCTTC.

This clonotype was counted between two and nine times. The V gene is TRBV5-1, the J gene TRBJ2-1; 11 nucleotides align to TRBD2. V lost 0 bases and J lost 10; bases outside the gene matches: 9. Per the germline V gene, CDR1 is SGHRS and CDR2 is YFSETQ. CDR3 length: 16 residues. CDR3 protein: CASSLVLAGGPMEQFF. CDR3 DNA: TGCGCCAGCAGCTTGGTGTTAGCGGGGGGGCCGATGGAGCAGTTCTTC.

V gene TRBV20-1 combines with J gene TRBJ2-5; D not resolved. CDR1 and CDR2 from the germline V gene are DFQATT and SNEGSKA (reference sequence). This CDR3 spans 13 amino acids. V lost 2 bases and J lost 5, with 12 bases in between. As DNA, the CDR3 is TGCAGTGCTAGACCCCCCCCGGCGGAGACCCAGTACTTC. It codes for CSARPPPAETQYF.

This sequence joins TRBV3-1 and TRBJ1-1, with 9 bases identical to TRBD1. J was trimmed by 12 bases and V by 4 bases; bases with no gene match: 6. CDR3 length: 12 amino acids. From germline, CDR1 is LGHDT and CDR2 YNNKEL (reference sequence). The CDR3 region is CASSPGQGRTFF. Written as DNA, the CDR3 is TGTGCCAGCAGCCCCGGACAGGGGAGAACTTTCTTT.

The chain combines TRBV27 with TRBJ2-1; no clear D gene. CDR3 size: 14 residues. CDR1 and CDR2 (germline): MNHEY, SMNVEV (reference sequence). V lost 2 bases and J 8 bases, leaving 13 bases between the germline ends. CDR3 in DNA: TGTGCCAGCAGTTTAGGGCTAGATAAGGATGAGCAGTTCTTC. It specifies CASSLGLDKDEQFF.

The V gene is TRBV4-2, the J gene TRBJ2-1; D gene uncertain. V gave up 0 bases and J gave up 12 bases, with 12 bases separating them. Germline V gene data show CDR1 as LGHNA and CDR2 as YNFKEQ. This CDR3 has 13 amino acids. The CDR3 nucleotides are TGTGCCAGCAGCCAAGAGGCAGTCTTCCGGCAGTTCTTC. Amino acid sequence: CASSQEAVFRQFF.

The CDR3 sequence: CASRNWEGGASTDTQYF. Written as DNA, the CDR3 is TGTGCCAGCAGGAATTGGGAGGGCGGGGCTAGCACAGATACGCAGTATTTT. The J gene is TRBJ2-3, the V gene TRBV4-2; TRBD2 agrees at 7 bases. From germline, CDR1 is LGHNA and CDR2 YNFKEQ. The CDR3 runs 17 residues. Trimming cost V 6 bases and J 0 bases; bases outside gene matches: 12.

This chain joins TRBV4-1 and TRBJ1-4; weak D call: TRBD1 (5 bases). Trimming shortened V by 1 base and J by 0 bases, and 12 bases separated the two germline ends. The germline CDR1 and CDR2 sequences are MGHRA and YSYEKL. CDR3 length equals 17 residues. The CDR3 loop reads CASSQGEGAATNEKLFF. In DNA, the CDR3 is TGCGCCAGCAGCCAAGGGGAAGGGGCCGCAACTAATGAAAAACTGTTTTTT.

This sequence joins TRBV6-5 and TRBJ1-2; 7 bases map to TRBD1. CDR3 length: 14 residues. J was trimmed by 4 bases and V by 6 bases; bases with no gene match: 8. Looked up from germline, CDR1 is MNHEY and CDR2 is SVGAGI. CDR3 residues: CASSRDSLFYGYTF. CDR3 coding DNA: TGTGCCAGCAGCCGGGACAGCCTTTTCTATGGCTACACCTTC.

This clonotype has only a few counts. The chain joins TRBV20-1 to TRBJ1-2, with 8 bases that match TRBD1. After removal of 6 bases from V and 4 bases from J, the junction contained 10 bases not matched to a gene. The CDR3 totals 14 residues. The germline V gene encodes CDR1 DFQATT and CDR2 SNEGSKA (reference sequence). The CDR3 loop is CSARDRPSFYGYTF. In DNA, the CDR3 is TGCAGTGCCCGGGACAGGCCTTCGTTCTATGGCTACACCTTC.

The DNA for the CDR3 is TGTGCCAGTTGGGGTGGGGGGGCCTTATATGAGACCCAGTACTTC. Residues: CASWGGGALYETQYF. V is TRBV2 and J is TRBJ2-5; D is perhaps TRBD2 (7 bases). The V and J ends lost 9 bases and 5 bases respectively, with 22 bases between them. Per germline, CDR1 SNHLY and CDR2 FYNNEI. The CDR3 loop spans 15 amino acids.

The gene calls are TRBV3-1 and TRBJ2-7, with D unresolved. The assigned J gene may be wrong: the sequence end matches TRBJ2-5 better. Germline CDR1 LGHDT, CDR2 YNNKEL (reference sequence). This CDR3 comprises 12 residues. Here the CDR3 DNA reads TGTGCCAGCAGCCAAGTCTGGGAGACCCAGTACTTC. Residues: CASSQVWETQYF.

This rearrangement joins TRBV6-2 or TRBV6-3 to TRBJ2-4; 9 nucleotides match TRBD1. V lost 6 bases to trimming and J lost 1 base; unmatched junction nucleotides: 10. There are 17 residues in the CDR3. From germline, CDR1 is MNHEY and CDR2 SVGEGT. The CDR3 bases are TGTGCCAGCAGCCGATGGACAGGGGCGAGGGCCAAAAACATTCAGTACTTC. Protein sequence: CASSRWTGARAKNIQYF.

The chain is built from TRBV7-8 and TRBJ2-5, with 7 positions matching TRBD1. Matching the DNA end better, TRBJ2-7 makes the J call doubtful. CDR3 length: 14 residues. Germline V gene lookup returns CDR1 SGHVS and CDR2 FQNEAQ. CDR3 region: CASSLRGLSYEQYF. The CDR3 DNA reads as TGTGCCAGCAGCTTAAGGGGGCTAAGTTACGAGCAGTACTTC.

This chain uses TRBV28 with TRBJ1-4; no definite D call. From germline, CDR1 is MDHEN and CDR2 SYDVKM. CDR3 length: 13 residues. V gave up 5 bases and J gave up 8 bases, with 12 bases separating them. The CDR3 DNA follows: TGTGCCAGCAGTGGAGAGGAGCGAGAAAAACTGTTTTTT. Protein sequence: CASSGEEREKLFF.

The rearrangement uses TRBV3-1 and TRBJ2-1, with 8 positions matching TRBD1. This CDR3 has 15 amino acids. V lost 5 bases to trimming and J lost 7 bases; unmatched junction nucleotides: 10. Germline CDR1 LGHDT, CDR2 YNNKEL (reference sequence). The CDR3 region is CASSARTGNGNEQFF. The CDR3 DNA sequence: TGTGCCAGCAGCGCGAGGACAGGGAACGGAAATGAGCAGTTCTTC.

The chain couples TRBV7-2 to TRBJ2-1, with D possibly being TRBD1 (6 bases). The V end lost 2 bases, the J end lost 5 bases, and 16 bases lay between the germline ends. CDR1 is SGHTA and CDR2 is FQGNSA in the germline V gene. This CDR3 contains 16 residues. CDR3 in DNA: TGTGCCAGCAGCTTACAGCTAGGGGGACCTAACAATGAGCAGTTCTTC. Encoded protein: CASSLQLGGPNNEQFF.

The rearrangement joins TRBV6-1 to TRBJ2-7; 9 positions match TRBD2. The J call may be mistaken, given a closer DNA end match to TRBJ2-5. There are 16 residues in the CDR3. CDR1 MNHNS and CDR2 SASEGT come from the germline V gene. CDR3 sequence (DNA): TGTGCCAGCAGTGACGGGCTAGCGGGGCTCGGAGAGACCCAGTACTTC. Protein: CASSDGLAGLGETQYF.

The rearrangement links TRBV20-1 to TRBJ2-1; the D gene could be TRBD1 or TRBD2 (5 bases each). CDR3 length equals 12 residues. CDR1 DFQATT and CDR2 SNEGSKA come from the germline V gene (reference sequence). Trimming stripped 6 bases from V and 13 bases from J, with 19 bases between. The CDR3 coding sequence is TGCAGTGCCACCCCCCTTGCTGGGACCCAGTTCTTC. It codes for CSATPLAGTQFF.

This clonotype has only one observation. The V gene is TRBV20-1, the J gene TRBJ2-3; 12 nucleotides line up with TRBD1. Germline CDR1 reads DFQATT; CDR2 reads SNEGSKA (reference sequence). J lost 4 bases, V lost 6 bases, and 8 bases had no gene match. This CDR3 has 15 amino acids. DNA of the CDR3: TGCAGTGCCGTGAGTGGGACAGGGGGCTCAGATACGCAGTATTTT. This codes for CSAVSGTGGSDTQYF.

At least ten counts were recorded for this clonotype. The V gene is TRBV20-1, the J gene TRBJ1-2, with 9 positions matching TRBD1. The junction had 14 bases not matched to a gene; V was cut back by 4 bases and J by 5 bases. The germline V gene encodes CDR1 DFQATT and CDR2 SNEGSKA (reference sequence). The CDR3 has 16 residues. The CDR3 sequence is CSAKGQGTPGTYGYTF. CDR3 sequence (DNA): TGCAGTGCTAAGGGACAGGGAACCCCGGGGACTTATGGCTACACCTTC.

This clonotype was detected ten times or more. The chain couples TRBV5-1 to TRBJ2-7; possibly TRBD1 for D (5 bases). This CDR3 has 16 amino acids. Trimming removed 6 bases at V and 2 bases at J, with 21 bases between. Germline CDR1 is SGHRS and CDR2 is YFSETQ. CDR3 DNA sequence: TGCGCCAGCACGCTGGACACGGTGGGGCAAACCTACGAGCAGTACTTC. Its translation: CASTLDTVGQTYEQYF. Full variable domain (outside the CDR3, taken from reference TRBV5-1 and TRBJ2-7): KAGVTQTPRYLIKTRGQQVTLSCSPISGHRSVSWYQQTPGQGLQFLFEYFSETQRNKGNFPGRFSGRQFSNSRSEMNVSTLELGDSALYLCASTLDTVGQTYEQYFGPGTRLTVT.